The T cell receptor beta chain described here comes from a study of cytomegalovirus exposure and HLA in healthy donors. As for this clone: Its cognate antigen is unknown.

Germline CDR1 and CDR2: PRHDT and FYEKMQ (reference sequence). The CDR3 loop spans 14 amino acids. Trimming cost V 3 bases and J 0 bases, with 9 bases left between them. The donors, nominally healthy at sampling, likely had unrecorded immune exposures. General observations from the study: Using a false discovery rate of 0.05, a later analysis showed that 16,000 or so TCR beta sequences were associated with HLA alleles.

PCR employed 60 Vbeta and 13 Jbeta primers. Generated by immunoSEQ multiplex PCR, the TCRdb table keeps only in-frame clones and is missing some. The sample holds roughly 130,000 clones, about 74% seen once. The receptor's source is a man between 18 and 29 years old in good health and CMV-seropositive. The gene calls are TRBV13 and TRBJ2-7; D is undetermined. Sequences were obtained from PBMCs. The CDR3 protein is CASSLLQSSYEQYF. The CDR3 DNA sequence: TGTGCCAGCAGCTTGTTACAAAGCTCCTACGAGCAGTACTTC.